Below, one TCR beta chain is given with its context. Its target is not known. This sample was taken from a study of cytotoxic CD8 clonotypes in ibrutinib-treated CLL. The overall study: Response sampling occurred after a median around 12 months of treatment (range 6 to 36).

Study-wide results and caveats: At baseline, clonality was higher than in age-matched healthy donors and correlated with CD8+ counts. Whereas clonality rose at ibrutinib response, it declined toward baseline at progression. Public clonotypes were rare and shrank or held steady on treatment.

Sequencing was performed with immunoSEQ multiplex PCR; in TCRdb, only in-frame clones are kept and a portion is missing. The repertoire consists of more than 110,000 clones, with 75% to 95% occurring once and the leading ten covering 9.5% to 14%. Trimming pared 7 bases from V and 4 bases from J, leaving 19 bases between. Germline loops: CDR1 MNHEY, CDR2 SMNVEV (reference sequence). This CDR3 is 16 amino acids long. The chain couples TRBV27 to TRBJ2-2; D tentatively reads TRBD1 or TRBD2 (5 bases each). Sample: PBMCs, taken after 12 months of ibrutinib treatment. This clonotype was obtained from a human donor with chronic lymphocytic leukemia. The CDR3 coding sequence is TGTGCCAGCACCTTCGGGGCAGGGTATGGCACCGGGGAGCTGTTTTTT. Its translation is CASTFGAGYGTGELFF.